A selection of T cell receptor beta chains follows, all from one sample in a study of blood T cell repertoires in COVID-19. Generated by immunoSEQ multiplex PCR, the TCRdb table keeps only in-frame clones and is missing some. Found here are 200,000 to 300,000 clones, 88% of them singletons; the top ten hold 4%. The sequencing input was peripheral blood. The source is a man between 60 and 75 years old who had recovered from COVID-19. The CDR3 runs from the conserved cysteine through the conserved F or W. The order of the fields is D gene, clone size, J gene, V gene, CDR3 protein, CDR3 DNA. D genes are given only for firm matches. Part of the rows lack a size; the others show once, few, many or a class for expanded clones.

TRBD1,.,TRBJ1-5,TRBV6-5,CASSSGTGATQPQHF,TGTGCCAGCAGTTCCGGGACAGGGGCGACTCAGCCCCAGCATTTT
.,few,TRBJ1-6,TRBV5-1,CASSAVSSYNSPLHF,TGCGCCAGCAGCGCCGTTAGCTCCTATAATTCACCCCTCCACTTT
TRBD2,once,TRBJ2-2,TRBV11-3,CASSLEGGLAGTGELFF,TGTGCCAGCAGCTTAGAGGGGGGACTAGCAGGGACCGGGGAGCTGTTTTTT
TRBD2,.,TRBJ2-5,TRBV3-1/TRBV3-2,CASSRAGGYQETQYF,TGTGCCAGCAGCCGAGCGGGGGGGTACCAAGAGACCCAGTACTTC
TRBD1,.,TRBJ2-3,TRBV2,CASSDDRASSTDTQYF,TGTGCCAGCAGTGACGACAGGGCCTCTAGCACAGATACGCAGTATTTT
TRBD2,many,TRBJ2-2,TRBV9,CASSVAAGGGAKTGELFF,TGTGCCAGCAGCGTAGCGGCGGGCGGGGGGGCTAAGACCGGGGAGCTGTTTTTT
.,.,TRBJ2-1,TRBV14,CASSQDRGQVASEQFF,TGTGCCAGCAGCCAAGATAGGGGCCAAGTGGCAAGTGAGCAGTTCTTC
TRBD1,.,TRBJ1-6,TRBV2,CASSAGGVRGNSPLHF,TGTGCCAGCAGTGCAGGGGGAGTTAGAGGGAATTCACCCCTCCACTTT
TRBD1,.,TRBJ2-2,TRBV6-5,CASLPRDRNTGELFF,TGTGCCAGCTTGCCCCGGGACAGAAACACCGGGGAGCTGTTTTTT
TRBD2,.,TRBJ2-5,TRBV5-4,CASSLRASGSQETQYF,TGTGCCAGCAGCTTGAGGGCTAGCGGGTCGCAAGAGACCCAGTACTTC
.,.,TRBJ1-5,TRBV19,CASKGGGLLRNQPQHF,TGTGCCAGTAAGGGCGGGGGGCTCCTTAGGAATCAGCCCCAGCATTTT